A single sample gave rise to the 2 T cell receptor beta chains below, sequenced in a study of shared clonotypes between healthy human individuals. Profiling relied on immunoSEQ multiplex PCR, and the TCRdb table lists in-frame clones only, not all of them. Among about 960,000 clones listed, around three quarters were seen once. Sample: memory CD4+ T cells sorted from blood. The subset here: CD45RA-negative fraction. These receptors were collected from a young man in good health.

With respect to this clone: At the DNA level, this CDR3 is encoded by other sequences in the same sample as well. This rearrangement joins TRBV18 to TRBJ2-7, with unresolved D. Trimming shortened V by 2 bases and J by 4 bases, and 9 bases separated the two germline ends. Germline V gives CDR1 KGHSH, CDR2 LQKENI. The CDR3 extends over 13 amino acids. The CDR3 nucleotides are TGTGCCAGCTCACCAGGGTTTAATTACGAGCAGTACTTC. As protein: CASSPGFNYEQYF.

This clone was seen only once. This chain connects TRBV11-3 to TRBJ2-2, with D tentatively TRBD1 (6 bases). V was clipped by 5 bases and J by 4 bases, with 11 bases between them. Germline CDR1 and CDR2: SGHNT and YENEEA. This CDR3 is 14 amino acids long. In nucleotides, the CDR3 is TGTGCCAGCAGCAAACAGGGTAGCACCGGGGAGCTGTTTTTT. Residues: CASSKQGSTGELFF.